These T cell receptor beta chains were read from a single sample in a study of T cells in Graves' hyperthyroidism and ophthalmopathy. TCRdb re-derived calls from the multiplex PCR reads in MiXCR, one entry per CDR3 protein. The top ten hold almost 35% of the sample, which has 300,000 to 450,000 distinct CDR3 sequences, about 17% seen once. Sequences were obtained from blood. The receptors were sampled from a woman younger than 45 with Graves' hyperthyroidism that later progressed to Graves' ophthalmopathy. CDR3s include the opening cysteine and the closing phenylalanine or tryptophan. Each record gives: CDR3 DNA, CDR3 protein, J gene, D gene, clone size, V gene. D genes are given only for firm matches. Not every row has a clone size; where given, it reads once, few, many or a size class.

cdr3_nt: TGTGCCAGCAGCTACAGGGAGGTGGGCTACACCTTC
cdr3_aa: CASSYREVGYTF
j_call: TRBJ1-2
d_call: -
clone_size: many
v_call: TRBV28

cdr3_nt: TGTGCCAGCAGTCCCCCTACGGGAGGCCGGATCTATGGCTACACCTTC
cdr3_aa: CASSPPTGGRIYGYTF
j_call: TRBJ1-2
d_call: -
clone_size: many
v_call: TRBV28

cdr3_nt: TGTGCCAGCAGCTATACCCAGGGCACAGATACGCAGTATTTT
cdr3_aa: CASSYTQGTDTQYF
j_call: TRBJ2-3
d_call: -
clone_size: few
v_call: TRBV7-8

cdr3_nt: TGCAGTACCATGATACACGGGGACACCGGGGAGCTGTTTTTT
cdr3_aa: CSTMIHGDTGELFF
j_call: TRBJ2-2
d_call: -
clone_size: many
v_call: TRBV20-1

cdr3_nt: TGTGCCAGCAGCTTAGGGCTCAGGGAAGCTTTCTTT
cdr3_aa: CASSLGLREAFF
j_call: TRBJ1-1
d_call: -
clone_size: many
v_call: TRBV7-9

cdr3_nt: TGTGCCAGTAGCCCAGCGAGTGGGTCCTACGAGCAGTACTTC
cdr3_aa: CASSPASGSYEQYF
j_call: TRBJ2-7
d_call: -
clone_size: -
v_call: TRBV19

cdr3_nt: TGTGCCAGCAGCTTAGCGAACAGGGATGAGCAGTTCTTC
cdr3_aa: CASSLANRDEQFF
j_call: TRBJ2-1
d_call: -
clone_size: many
v_call: TRBV7-9

cdr3_nt: TGTGCCAGCAGCCCACAGGGACAGGGAGCGGGGGAGCTGTTTTTT
cdr3_aa: CASSPQGQGAGELFF
j_call: TRBJ2-2
d_call: TRBD1
clone_size: many
v_call: TRBV14

cdr3_nt: TGTGCCAGCAGCCCGATGGACAGGTCCTACGAGCAGTACTTC
cdr3_aa: CASSPMDRSYEQYF
j_call: TRBJ2-7
d_call: TRBD1
clone_size: many
v_call: TRBV11-2

cdr3_nt: TGTGCCAGCAGCCGAGGGGCAAGTGCAGGGCAGTACTTC
cdr3_aa: CASSRGASAGQYF
j_call: TRBJ2-7
d_call: -
clone_size: many
v_call: TRBV14

cdr3_nt: TGTGCCAGCTCACCTCTCGAGAGGGGCAGGGGTGAAGCTTTCTTT
cdr3_aa: CASSPLERGRGEAFF
j_call: TRBJ1-1
d_call: -
clone_size: few
v_call: TRBV18

cdr3_nt: TGTGCCAGCACCCCGACAGGGACGGTCTACGAGCAGTACTTC
cdr3_aa: CASTPTGTVYEQYF
j_call: TRBJ2-7
d_call: TRBD1
clone_size: many
v_call: TRBV6-5

cdr3_nt: TGTGCCAGCAGCACAAGGTGGGCAGGGGGCACTCCATCCTACGAGCAGTACTTC
cdr3_aa: CASSTRWAGGTPSYEQYF
j_call: TRBJ2-7
d_call: TRBD1
clone_size: many
v_call: TRBV7-9

cdr3_nt: TGTGCCAGCAGTTCCCCCGTCGACACGTACCCCAAAAACATTCAGTACTTC
cdr3_aa: CASSSPVDTYPKNIQYF
j_call: TRBJ2-4
d_call: -
clone_size: few
v_call: TRBV28

cdr3_nt: TGTGCCAGCAGATTAGCGGGAGGGCCTTTCAATGAGCAGTTCTTC
cdr3_aa: CASRLAGGPFNEQFF
j_call: TRBJ2-1
d_call: TRBD2
clone_size: many
v_call: TRBV28

cdr3_nt: TGTGCCATCAGTGAGCTTCAGGACTCCTACAATGAGCAGTTCTTC
cdr3_aa: CAISELQDSYNEQFF
j_call: TRBJ2-1
d_call: -
clone_size: many
v_call: TRBV10-3

cdr3_nt: TGTGCCAGCAGCCGAGGGACAGGGTTATACGAAAAACTGTTTTTT
cdr3_aa: CASSRGTGLYEKLFF
j_call: TRBJ1-4
d_call: TRBD1
clone_size: -
v_call: TRBV7-9

cdr3_nt: TGCGCCAGCAGCCAAGCGGGGGCCTTAGCCAAAAACATTCAGTACTTC
cdr3_aa: CASSQAGALAKNIQYF
j_call: TRBJ2-4
d_call: -
clone_size: few
v_call: TRBV4-1

cdr3_nt: TGTGCCAGCAGTGAAGCGCTCTCGGTTCGTTTTACTCGGATGAACACTGAAGCTTTCTTT
cdr3_aa: CASSEALSVRFTRMNTEAFF
j_call: TRBJ1-1
d_call: -
clone_size: few
v_call: TRBV6-1

cdr3_nt: TGTGCCAGCAGTTTCGAACAGGTAAACTCCTACGAGCAGTACTTC
cdr3_aa: CASSFEQVNSYEQYF
j_call: TRBJ2-7
d_call: -
clone_size: few
v_call: TRBV28

cdr3_nt: TGCGCCAGCAGGCGGCTAGGTGGCGGAGTCCCTCAGCAGTTCTTC
cdr3_aa: CASRRLGGGVPQQFF
j_call: TRBJ2-1
d_call: -
clone_size: many
v_call: TRBV5-1

cdr3_nt: TGTGCCAGCAGTGAAATTTTGGAGCAGTTCTTC
cdr3_aa: CASSEILEQFF
j_call: TRBJ2-1
d_call: -
clone_size: -
v_call: TRBV6-1

cdr3_nt: TGCAGCGTTGGGGCCAGTAACTCCTACGAGCAGTACTTC
cdr3_aa: CSVGASNSYEQYF
j_call: TRBJ2-7
d_call: -
clone_size: -
v_call: TRBV29-1

cdr3_nt: TGTGCCAGCAGTGAATCGGCAGGGAACACTGAAGCTTTCTTT
cdr3_aa: CASSESAGNTEAFF
j_call: TRBJ1-1
d_call: -
clone_size: many
v_call: TRBV25-1

cdr3_nt: TGTGCCAGCAGTTTTAGGGTGGGGCAGGAGTACGAGCAGTACTTC
cdr3_aa: CASSFRVGQEYEQYF
j_call: TRBJ2-7
d_call: -
clone_size: many
v_call: TRBV12-3/TRBV12-4

cdr3_nt: TGTGCCAGCAGGAAGGGCAGGGACTGGACTTCAGTAACCTACGAGCAGTACTTC
cdr3_aa: CASRKGRDWTSVTYEQYF
j_call: TRBJ2-7
d_call: -
clone_size: -
v_call: TRBV2

cdr3_nt: TGTGCCAGTAAAACTAGCGCCAGCACAGATACGCAGTATTTT
cdr3_aa: CASKTSASTDTQYF
j_call: TRBJ2-3
d_call: TRBD2
clone_size: few
v_call: TRBV19

cdr3_nt: TGTGCCAGCAGTTTGACTGTGAAGGGGGAGACCCAGTACTTC
cdr3_aa: CASSLTVKGETQYF
j_call: TRBJ2-5
d_call: -
clone_size: many
v_call: TRBV28

cdr3_nt: TGTGCCAGCAGCTTGTACGGGACAGGGCAGGGAGGCACAGATACGCAGTATTTT
cdr3_aa: CASSLYGTGQGGTDTQYF
j_call: TRBJ2-3
d_call: TRBD1
clone_size: many
v_call: TRBV11-1

cdr3_nt: TGTGCCAGCAGCCCCACTCGGACGGTAACTAGCACAGATACGCAGTATTTT
cdr3_aa: CASSPTRTVTSTDTQYF
j_call: TRBJ2-3
d_call: -
clone_size: -
v_call: TRBV11-3

cdr3_nt: TGTGCCAGCAGCCTGACAGTCGATACGCAGTATTTT
cdr3_aa: CASSLTVDTQYF
j_call: TRBJ2-3
d_call: -
clone_size: many
v_call: TRBV28

cdr3_nt: TGTGCCAGCAGTGAACGGTTGACAGGGACCTACGAGCAGTACTTC
cdr3_aa: CASSERLTGTYEQYF
j_call: TRBJ2-7
d_call: TRBD1
clone_size: many
v_call: TRBV6-1

cdr3_nt: TGTGCCAGCAGTGACTCGAGTCAGCACACAGATACGCAGTATTTT
cdr3_aa: CASSDSSQHTDTQYF
j_call: TRBJ2-3
d_call: -
clone_size: many
v_call: TRBV6-4

cdr3_nt: TGCGCCAGCAGCCAATATAGCGGGAGCGCAGATACGCAGTATTTT
cdr3_aa: CASSQYSGSADTQYF
j_call: TRBJ2-3
d_call: TRBD2
clone_size: few
v_call: TRBV5-1

cdr3_nt: TGTGCCAGCAGTCCCCAGGGTCAGTGGTCCAAAAACATTCAGTACTTC
cdr3_aa: CASSPQGQWSKNIQYF
j_call: TRBJ2-4
d_call: -
clone_size: many
v_call: TRBV28

cdr3_nt: TGTGCCAGCAGTGAAGCCGGGCTTACCTACGAGCAGTACTTC
cdr3_aa: CASSEAGLTYEQYF
j_call: TRBJ2-7
d_call: -
clone_size: few
v_call: TRBV6-1

cdr3_nt: TGCAGTGCTAGTCGGGGCGCAGGCTATGGCTACACCTTC
cdr3_aa: CSASRGAGYGYTF
j_call: TRBJ1-2
d_call: -
clone_size: few
v_call: TRBV20-1

cdr3_nt: TGTGCCATCAGTGCAGCTAGCGGGGGGGCCTATGAGCAGTTCTTC
cdr3_aa: CAISAASGGAYEQFF
j_call: TRBJ2-1
d_call: TRBD2
clone_size: many
v_call: TRBV10-3

cdr3_nt: TGTGCCAGCAGTTTTGGGACATCAATACAGTTCTTC
cdr3_aa: CASSFGTSIQFF
j_call: TRBJ2-1
d_call: -
clone_size: many
v_call: TRBV28

cdr3_nt: TGTGCCATCAGACCGACAGGAGGGAATCAGCCCCAGCATTTT
cdr3_aa: CAIRPTGGNQPQHF
j_call: TRBJ1-5
d_call: -
clone_size: few
v_call: TRBV28

cdr3_nt: TGTGCCAGCTCCTCCGGTTGGTCGGCGCACGGAGATACGCAGTATTTT
cdr3_aa: CASSSGWSAHGDTQYF
j_call: TRBJ2-3
d_call: -
clone_size: once
v_call: TRBV11-3